One sample yielded the 4 T cell receptor beta chains listed below, sequenced in a study of PD-1 blockade in classical Hodgkin lymphoma (dated by TCRdb to about 2020). Library generation was performed with the immunoSEQ multiplex PCR assay. The immuneACCESS repertoire file appears here via TCRdb, limited to in-frame rearrangements. These files lack a portion of the clones; in checked studies, under half of the deficit traces to unresolved V genes, and the cause of the others is not known. A total of roughly 68,000 clones appear in this sample, over 90% of them only once. The ten largest clones capture about 2.6% of the sample. This specimen's time point label, interpreted: newly diagnosed, previously untreated cHL patient sample. The specimen sequenced was peripheral blood mononuclear cells (PBMCs). These receptors were collected from a human donor with classical Hodgkin lymphoma.

This clone was recorded a few times. V is TRBV29-1 and J is TRBJ1-2, with D perhaps matching TRBD1 (6 bases). The V end lost 6 bases, the J end lost 1 base, and 12 bases lay between the germline ends. This CDR3 is built from 13 residues. Germline CDR1 reads SQVTM; CDR2 reads ANQGSEA. The CDR3 sequence: CSVVRGGNYGYTF. DNA for the CDR3: TGCAGCGTGGTACGAGGGGGTAACTATGGCTACACCTTC.

This rearrangement joins TRBV29-1 to TRBJ2-3, with no clear D. The CDR3 contains 12 residues. CDR1 is SQVTM and CDR2 is ANQGSEA in the germline V gene. Trimming left V 3 bases short and J 0 bases short, with 4 bases between. As DNA, the CDR3 is TGCAGCGTTGACCCTAGCACAGATACGCAGTATTTT. The encoded protein is CSVDPSTDTQYF.

The rearrangement joins TRBV30 to TRBJ1-2; 8 nucleotides align to TRBD1. The J segment lost 1 base and the V segment lost 3 bases, leaving 7 bases of the junction unmatched. Germline CDR1 is GTSNPN and CDR2 is SVGIG (reference sequence). This CDR3 region has 15 residues. CDR3 in amino acids: CAWSPDRAGNYGYTF. CDR3 in DNA: TGTGCCTGGAGCCCGGACAGGGCGGGTAACTATGGCTACACCTTC.

The rearrangement joins TRBV29-1 to TRBJ1-1; D is uncertain. The germline CDR1 and CDR2 sequences are SQVTM and ANQGSEA. Between the trimmed V and J ends, which lost 5 bases and 1 base, there was a span of 8 bases. This CDR3 is built from 12 residues. The CDR3 DNA reads as TGCAGCGTTTCGGACGGGAACACTGAAGCTTTCTTT. Its protein is CSVSDGNTEAFF.